Below, 26 T cell receptor beta chains from the same sample are listed, as sequenced in a study of Ad26.COV2.S vaccination and SARS-CoV-2 variants. The treatment: about 20 received Ad26.COV2.S at low or high dose, single or two shots; five or six received placebo; per-sample allocation not given. On day 63 after the first injection, vaccine and placebo recipients gave samples. Repertoires were generated with immunoSEQ multiplex PCR, while TCRdb's copy carries only in-frame clones and drops some. The sample yields 400,000 to 450,000 clones, roughly 90% seen once. Sequences were derived from peripheral blood, sampled in a trial of Ad26.COV2.S vaccine versus placebo. The receptors were sampled from a person aged 18-60 years who received the Ad26.COV2.S COVID-19 vaccine or a placebo.

The chain joins TRBV6-5 to TRBJ1-6; D gene ambiguous. Looked up from germline, CDR1 is MNHEY and CDR2 is SVGAGI. With 7 bases removed from V and 7 bases from J, the gap between germline ends came to 11 bases. The CDR3 extends over 13 amino acids. In DNA, the CDR3 is TGTGCCAGCACCCAGGCCGAGAATTCACCCCTCCACTTT. It specifies CASTQAENSPLHF.

This clone was observed a few times. The rearrangement joins TRBV2 to TRBJ2-5; D ambiguous. Trimming took 7 bases from V and 4 from J, leaving 10 bases between them. The CDR3 covers 12 residues. The germline CDR1 and CDR2 sequences are SNHLY and FYNNEI. The CDR3: CASKMAGETQYF. The CDR3 DNA is TGTGCCAGCAAAATGGCTGGAGAGACCCAGTACTTC.

The gene calls are TRBV10-2 and TRBJ2-1; D possibly corresponds to TRBD2 (6 bases). Germline assignment: CDR1 WSHSY and CDR2 SAAADI. The CDR3 extends over 14 amino acids. Trimming cost V 6 bases and J 6 bases, with 15 bases left between them. CDR3 DNA sequence: TGCGCCAGCAGGAGGGCTAGCGCATTCAATGAGCAGTTCTTC. Residues: CASRRASAFNEQFF.

The V gene is TRBV14, the J gene TRBJ2-3; no reliable D call. Trimming cost V 4 bases and J 0 bases, with 17 bases left between them. The CDR3 spans 17 residues. Looked up from germline, CDR1 is SGHDN and CDR2 is FVKESK. Written as DNA, the CDR3 is TGTGCCAGCAGCCCCCTATCTGGAAAGTCTAGCACAGATACGCAGTATTTT. Translation: CASSPLSGKSSTDTQYF.

This clone was found once. J is TRBJ2-5 and V is TRBV2; the match to TRBD2 covers 7 bases. This CDR3 contains 15 residues. Per the germline V gene, CDR1 is SNHLY and CDR2 is FYNNEI. V shed 2 bases and J 5 bases; nucleotides not matched to a gene: 8. Here the CDR3 reads CASSEFTSGTETQYF. In DNA, the CDR3 is TGTGCCAGCAGTGAATTTACGAGCGGGACGGAGACCCAGTACTTC.

The chain uses TRBV19 and TRBJ1-5; 7 bases are shared with TRBD1. The germline V gene encodes CDR1 LNHDA and CDR2 SQIVND (reference sequence). CDR3 size: 15 residues. V trimming: 5 bases; J trimming: 3 bases; junction bases outside the gene matches: 7. CDR3 nucleotide sequence: TGTGCCAGTAGTCGGACAGGACAATTCAATCAGCCCCAGCATTTT. Its translation is CASSRTGQFNQPQHF. Supplemented by reference TRBV19 and TRBJ1-5, the full variable domain reads DGGITQSPKYLFRKEGQNVTLSCEQNLNHDAMYWYRQDPGQGLRLIYYSQIVNDFQKGDIAEGYSVSREKKESFPLTVTSAQKNPTAFYLCASSRTGQFNQPQHFGDGTRLSIL.

The CDR3 is CASSQDIGESNIGNTIYF. DNA for the CDR3: TGCGCCAGCAGCCAAGACATTGGGGAGTCAAATATCGGAAACACCATATATTTT. This sequence joins TRBV4-1 and TRBJ1-3, with no clear D. Trimming left V 0 bases short and J 4 bases short, with 19 bases between. This CDR3 region has 18 residues. CDR1 is MGHRA and CDR2 is YSYEKL in the germline V gene.

This sequence joins TRBV7-2 and TRBJ1-1; D gene unclear. The CDR3 spans 13 residues. Trimming shortened V by 5 bases and J by 3 bases, and 10 bases separated the two germline ends. Germline values: CDR1 SGHTA, CDR2 FQGNSA. The CDR3 coding sequence is TGTGCCAGCAGCCCCCCGCCCTACACTGAAGCTTTCTTT. Protein sequence: CASSPPPYTEAFF.

This chain connects TRBV19 to TRBJ2-7; 9 bases fit TRBD1. The CDR3 covers 14 residues. With V trimmed by 5 bases and J by 3 bases, 5 bases remained unmatched. Germline CDR1 is LNHDA and CDR2 is SQIVND (reference sequence). CDR3 region: CASSPGQGFYEQYF. As DNA, the CDR3 is TGTGCCAGTAGTCCCGGACAGGGGTTCTACGAGCAGTACTTC.

The chain joins TRBV4-3 to TRBJ2-1, with 9 bases lining up with TRBD2. This CDR3 is 17 amino acids long. In germline, CDR1 is LGHNA, CDR2 YSLEER. V was pared by 1 base and J by 5 bases, with 9 bases of the junction left unmatched. CDR3 bases: TGCGCCAGCAGCCAAGCCTGGCGTGCGGGAGGGAACAATGAGCAGTTCTTC. As protein: CASSQAWRAGGNNEQFF.

The chain links TRBV9 to TRBJ2-1, with TRBD2 matching over 11 bases. Germline CDR1 SGDLS, CDR2 YYNGEE. The V and J ends lost 1 base and 6 bases, in that order; junction bases with no gene match: 3. The CDR3 has 15 amino acids. In DNA form, the CDR3 reads TGTGCCAGCAGCGTAAGACTAGCGGGGTCCAATGAGCAGTTCTTC. This translates into CASSVRLAGSNEQFF.

V and J are TRBV7-6 and TRBJ1-1, with a tentative D call TRBD1 (6 bases). Trimming took 5 bases from V and 4 from J, leaving 17 bases between them. This CDR3 is built from 15 residues. The germline gives CDR1 SGHVS, CDR2 FNYEAQ. CDR3 residues: CASSHWSGVTTEAFF. CDR3 sequence (DNA): TGTGCCAGCAGCCACTGGTCAGGGGTTACCACTGAAGCTTTCTTT.

The chain combines TRBV12-3 or TRBV12-4 with TRBJ2-1, with no clear D. The length of the CDR3 is 12 residues. Trimming shortened V by 5 bases and J by 8 bases, and 10 bases separated the two germline ends. In DNA form, the CDR3 reads TGTGCCAGCAGTCCGCGGACCCATGAGCAGTTCTTC. Protein sequence: CASSPRTHEQFF.

V is TRBV20-1 and J is TRBJ1-3; no definite D call. The CDR3 has 14 residues. The V gene lost 3 bases and the J gene lost 7 bases, with 16 bases spanning the gap. Germline V lookup: CDR1 DFQATT, CDR2 SNEGSKA (reference sequence). The CDR3 spells CSASNWASGNTIYF. Here the CDR3 DNA reads TGCAGTGCTAGTAATTGGGCTTCGGGGAACACCATATATTTT.

V usage is TRBV6-5 and J usage is TRBJ2-7, with 7 bases lining up with TRBD2. Unmatched junction bases numbered 7, after V lost 6 bases and J lost 2 bases. CDR1 is MNHEY, CDR2 SVGAGI, per germline. This CDR3 has 14 residues. This CDR3 is CASSPRSGTYEQYF. DNA of the CDR3: TGTGCCAGCAGCCCCAGAAGCGGGACCTACGAGCAGTACTTC.

Here the CDR3 reads CASSPTPTGGKWYF. The CDR3 DNA follows: TGTGCCAGTAGTCCTACCCCGACAGGGGGCAAATGGTACTTC. The chain couples TRBV19 to TRBJ2-4; 10 nucleotides agree with TRBD1. The CDR3 is 14 amino acids. Germline V gene lookup returns CDR1 LNHDA and CDR2 SQIVND (reference sequence). V lost 5 bases, J lost 15 bases, and 13 bases stayed unmatched.

Note on this clone: Other DNA variants within this sample encode the same CDR3. V is TRBV7-9 and J is TRBJ2-7, with D uncertain. The germline V gene has CDR1 SEHNR and CDR2 FQNEAQ (reference sequence). The CDR3 has 11 residues. Trimming cost V 0 bases and J 6 bases, with 3 bases left between them. This CDR3 reads CASSLAGEQYF. CDR3 bases: TGTGCCAGCAGCTTAGCGGGCGAGCAGTACTTC.

The rearrangement links TRBV29-1 to TRBJ2-3; D may be TRBD1 (7 bases). Germline V CDR1 and CDR2: SQVTM, ANQGSEA. Trimming pared 7 bases from V and 0 bases from J, leaving 14 bases between. This CDR3 is built from 14 residues. In DNA form, the CDR3 reads TGCAGCGCCGGGGGACAGAGGAGCACAGATACGCAGTATTTT. Protein sequence: CSAGGQRSTDTQYF.

The J gene is TRBJ2-7, the V gene TRBV5-4; 7 nucleotides agree with TRBD2. The ends lost 1 base at V and 2 bases at J; junction bases unmatched: 6. Germline V gene sequence: CDR1 SGHNT, CDR2 YYREEE (reference sequence). The CDR3 is 15 amino acids. The CDR3 sequence is CASSLFGGSTYEQYF. CDR3 DNA: TGTGCCAGCAGCTTGTTTGGCGGGAGTACCTACGAGCAGTACTTC. The whole variable domain, filled in from reference TRBV5-4 and TRBJ2-7, reads ETGVTQSPTHLIKTRGQQVTLRCSSQSGHNTVSWYQQALGQGPQFIFQYYREEENGRGNFPPRFSGLQFPNYSSELNVNALELDDSALYLCASSLFGGSTYEQYFGPGTRLTVT.

The J gene is TRBJ2-7, the V gene TRBV19; D may be TRBD2 (6 bases). Trimming left V 3 bases short and J 0 bases short, with 21 bases between. The CDR3 extends over 18 amino acids. Germline V gene lookup returns CDR1 LNHDA and CDR2 SQIVND (reference sequence). The CDR3 DNA reads as TGTGCCAGTAGTATGGGGGACTCTTATTCCCCGAGCTCCTACGAGCAGTACTTC. This translates into CASSMGDSYSPSSYEQYF.

This chain joins TRBV10-3 and TRBJ1-2, with TRBD1 matching 7 bases. The CDR3 covers 13 residues. Per the germline V gene, CDR1 is ENHRY and CDR2 is SYGVKD. V lost 7 bases, J lost 7 bases, and 9 bases stayed unmatched. Here the CDR3 reads CAIKLQGIFGYTF. CDR3 bases: TGTGCCATCAAGTTACAGGGGATTTTTGGCTACACCTTC.

The chain has TRBV5-1 and TRBJ2-3, with TRBD2 matching 8 bases. The J segment lost 5 bases and the V segment lost 1 base, leaving 12 bases of the junction unmatched. Germline-derived CDR1 and CDR2 are SGHRS and YFSETQ. The CDR3 is made up of 17 amino acids. CDR3 loop: CASSLRSGTSQKDTQYF. CDR3 nucleotide sequence: TGCGCCAGCAGCTTGAGATCCGGGACTAGTCAAAAAGATACGCAGTATTTT.

CDR3 residues: CASSQDFSQRRPTQYF. CDR3 nucleotides: TGTGCCAGCAGCCAAGATTTCTCGCAAAGGCGGCCTACGCAGTATTTT. V gene TRBV4-2 combines with J gene TRBJ2-3; no firm D call. Trimming cost V 0 bases and J 8 bases, with 18 bases left between them. Per germline, CDR1 LGHNA and CDR2 YNFKEQ. The CDR3 totals 16 residues.

This chain connects TRBV14 to TRBJ1-2, with 7 positions matching TRBD1. The V segment lost 4 bases and the J segment 7 bases; nucleotides outside the gene matches: 15. The CDR3 is 16 residues long. The V gene's germline CDR1 is SGHDN and CDR2 FVKESK. CDR3: CASSPPGTGVRRGYTF. CDR3 bases: TGTGCCAGCAGCCCACCCGGAACAGGGGTTCGGCGTGGCTACACCTTC.

In this sample, this clone turned up once. The chain recombines TRBV12-3 or TRBV12-4 with TRBJ2-7; no definite D call. V dropped 6 bases and J dropped 4 bases, with 13 bases sitting between them. The CDR3 contains 13 residues. CDR3 loop: CASRREVGYEQYF. DNA for the CDR3: TGTGCCAGCAGACGAGAAGTCGGTTACGAGCAGTACTTC.

The V gene is TRBV5-1, the J gene TRBJ2-5; D ambiguous. The CDR3 sequence is 14 residues long. V lost 4 bases and J lost 5, with 15 bases in between. Germline V CDR1 and CDR2: SGHRS, YFSETQ. DNA of the CDR3: TGCGCCAGCAGCGGTGGAAGTCAGAGGGAGACCCAGTACTTC. Protein product: CASSGGSQRETQYF.